A single sample is the source of the 28 T cell receptor beta chains below, sequenced in a study of blood T cell repertoires in COVID-19. The assay was immunoSEQ multiplex PCR, and TCRdb's table has in-frame clones only and misses some. The data hold about 250,000 clones, with around nine tenths observed a single time. Material for sequencing was PBMCs or T cells enriched from blood (not recorded which). The receptors were gathered from a woman aged 30 to 39 with acute COVID-19.

The chain's CDR3 is CASSAQGSLSTDTQYF. DNA for the CDR3: TGCGCCAGCAGTGCGCAGGGGTCCCTTAGCACAGATACGCAGTATTTT. This chain uses TRBV10-1 with TRBJ2-3, with D possibly matching TRBD1 (6 bases). Germline V CDR1 and CDR2: WNHNN, SYGVQD (reference sequence). Deletions cut 4 bases from V and 0 bases from J, with 14 bases between. The CDR3 covers 16 residues.

This chain uses TRBV4-3 with TRBJ1-2; no firm D call. CDR1 is LGHNA and CDR2 is YSLEER in the germline V gene. V was trimmed by 0 bases and J by 8 bases, leaving 13 bases between them. There are 14 residues in the CDR3. The CDR3 loop reads CASSQDSESQGYTF. The DNA for the CDR3 is TGCGCCAGCAGCCAAGACTCGGAGAGCCAGGGCTACACCTTC.

V is TRBV11-2 and J is TRBJ1-2, with 8 bases matching TRBD1. Losses at the gene ends were 2 bases for V and 2 bases for J; bases not matched to a gene: 4. Germline values: CDR1 SGHAT, CDR2 FQNNGV. CDR3 length equals 15 residues. In DNA form, the CDR3 reads TGTGCCAGCAGCTTAACAGGGACAGGAAACTATGGCTACACCTTC. Its translation is CASSLTGTGNYGYTF. Together with reference TRBV11-2 and TRBJ1-2, the CDR3 gives the full variable domain: EAGVAQSPRYKIIEKRQSVAFWCNPISGHATLYWYQQILGQGPKLLIQFQNNGVVDDSQLPKDRFSAERLKGVDSTLKIQPAKLEDSAVYLCASSLTGTGNYGYTFGSGTRLTVV.

The CDR3 region is CATSDPGTGVGEQYF. CDR3 nucleotide sequence: TGTGCCACCAGTGATCCCGGGACAGGGGTAGGCGAGCAGTACTTC. V usage is TRBV24-1 and J usage is TRBJ2-7; the match to TRBD1 covers 10 bases. CDR1 and CDR2 (germline): KGHDR, SFDVKD. The trim removed 3 bases at V and 6 bases at J, leaving 7 bases unmatched. The CDR3 length is 15 residues.

CDR3 protein: CASKSVETGGFYGYTF. DNA of the CDR3: TGCGCCAGCAAGAGTGTCGAGACAGGGGGCTTCTATGGCTACACCTTC. This sequence joins TRBV5-1 and TRBJ1-2, with TRBD1 matching over 10 bases. The CDR3 is 16 amino acids. Germline V gene sequence: CDR1 SGHRS, CDR2 YFSETQ. Trimming took 6 bases from V and 4 from J; bases not matched to a gene: 12. The full variable domain, in which reference TRBV5-1 and TRBJ1-2 provide the parts outside the CDR3, is KAGVTQTPRYLIKTRGQQVTLSCSPISGHRSVSWYQQTPGQGLQFLFEYFSETQRNKGNFPGRFSGRQFSNSRSEMNVSTLELGDSALYLCASKSVETGGFYGYTFGSGTRLTVV.

The chain has TRBV7-2 and TRBJ1-1, with D possibly TRBD1 on 6 matching bases. Trimming removed 1 base from V and 0 bases from J, with 9 bases in between. This CDR3 has 15 residues. CDR1 and CDR2 (germline): SGHTA, FQGNSA. This chain's CDR3 is CASSLGRGVNTEAFF. The CDR3 bases are TGTGCCAGCAGCTTAGGCAGGGGAGTGAACACTGAAGCTTTCTTT.

The chain couples TRBV28 to TRBJ1-2; D gene uncertain. The germline V gene encodes CDR1 MDHEN and CDR2 SYDVKM. The V gene lost 3 bases and the J gene lost 8 bases, with 10 bases spanning the gap. The CDR3 spans 12 residues. CDR3 amino acids: CASSFGGPGYTF. The DNA for the CDR3 is TGTGCCAGCAGTTTTGGAGGGCCCGGCTACACCTTC.

The rearrangement links TRBV6-1 to TRBJ1-2; D is unclear. With 1 base removed from V and 4 bases from J, the gap between germline ends came to 13 bases. This CDR3 region has 15 residues. Per germline, CDR1 MNHNS and CDR2 SASEGT. CDR3 DNA sequence: TGTGCCAGCAGTGAAGGGTCTGGGCAGTTCTATGGCTACACCTTC. Protein sequence: CASSEGSGQFYGYTF.

Only one count was recorded for this clone. The CDR3 DNA follows: TGTGCCAGCAGCTTGGCCCGCGCGTCCACAGATACGCAGTATTTT. This translates into CASSLARASTDTQYF. The chain joins TRBV5-6 to TRBJ2-3; D not resolved. Trimming stripped 0 bases from V and 2 bases from J, with 10 bases between. The CDR3 consists of 15 residues. Germline CDR1 reads SGHDT; CDR2 reads YYEEEE.

The chain employs TRBV15 and TRBJ1-1, with 8 bases matching TRBD1. The CDR3 consists of 14 residues. Germline V gives CDR1 LNHNV, CDR2 YYDKDF (reference sequence). J gave up 4 bases and V 3 bases, and 4 bases lay outside the gene matches. The chain's CDR3 is CATSSDRGGTEAFF. The CDR3 nucleotides read TGTGCCACCAGCAGCGACAGGGGAGGCACTGAAGCTTTCTTT.

J is TRBJ2-1 and V is TRBV5-1, with D unresolved. Trimming cost V 4 bases and J 5 bases, with 19 bases left between them. The CDR3 consists of 16 residues. Germline V lookup: CDR1 SGHRS, CDR2 YFSETQ. The CDR3 DNA reads TGCGCCAGCAGCCTAGTCTTAGCTGTCTCTCACAATGAGCAGTTCTTC. This codes for CASSLVLAVSHNEQFF.

The J gene is TRBJ1-4, the V gene TRBV29-1; 10 nucleotides align to TRBD1. V dropped 6 bases and J dropped 6; count of bases not matched to a gene: 7. CDR1 SQVTM and CDR2 ANQGSEA come from the germline V gene. The CDR3 totals 14 residues. The CDR3 protein is CSVPSTGGYEKLFF. As DNA, the CDR3 is TGCAGCGTCCCTTCGACAGGGGGCTATGAAAAACTGTTTTTT.

This rearrangement joins TRBV7-2 to TRBJ1-5; no firm D call. CDR3 length: 13 amino acids. The V gene lost 3 bases and the J gene lost 5 bases, with 8 bases spanning the gap. Germline V gene lookup returns CDR1 SGHTA and CDR2 FQGNSA. CDR3 protein: CASSFGIYQPQHF. CDR3 DNA: TGTGCCAGCAGCTTCGGGATCTATCAGCCCCAGCATTTT.

This sequence joins TRBV21-1 and TRBJ2-7; the table calls TRBD1, which could not be checked here. TRBV21-1 is classified as a pseudogene. This CDR3 is 16 amino acids long. CDR3 in amino acids: CASSKAPGQGFIEQYF. CDR3 sequence (DNA): TGTGCCAGCAGCAAAGCGCCGGGACAGGGGTTTATTGAGCAGTACTTC.

The chain is built from TRBV29-1 and TRBJ2-2; 13 bases map to TRBD2. The CDR3 has 16 residues. The V gene end was trimmed by 4 bases and the J gene end by 6 bases; junction bases not matched to a gene: 8. Germline lookup yields CDR1 SQVTM and CDR2 ANQGSEA. CDR3 sequence: CSVVEPTSGGAGELFF. As DNA, the CDR3 is TGCAGCGTTGTAGAACCTACTAGCGGGGGGGCCGGGGAGCTGTTTTTT.

This chain uses TRBV21-1 with TRBJ2-7; the table's TRBD2 call for D was not verified on the DNA. TRBV21-1 is a pseudogene. The CDR3 is 15 residues long. The CDR3 DNA is TGTGCCAGCAGCAATGGAGGGGTTAGCTCCTACGAGCAGTACTTC. It yields the protein CASSNGGVSSYEQYF.

The rearrangement uses TRBV6-5 and TRBJ1-4; possible D gene TRBD1, 5 bases. The germline V gene encodes CDR1 MNHEY and CDR2 SVGAGI. Trimming removed 0 bases at V and 6 bases at J, with 11 bases between. This CDR3 region has 15 residues. In DNA, the CDR3 is TGTGCCAGCAGTTACTCCCCCAGGGTAGATGAAAAACTGTTTTTT. Its protein product is CASSYSPRVDEKLFF.

This clone has only one observation. This rearrangement joins TRBV27 to TRBJ2-1; 10 bases align to TRBD2. CDR3 length equals 15 residues. CDR1 is MNHEY and CDR2 is SMNVEV in the germline V gene (reference sequence). Unmatched junction bases numbered 7, after V lost 6 bases and J lost 5 bases. The CDR3, as DNA: TGTGCCAGCAGATATACTAGCGGGACAAACAATGAGCAGTTCTTC. Protein product: CASRYTSGTNNEQFF.

V gene TRBV5-1 combines with J gene TRBJ1-5; D remains ambiguous. The CDR3 extends over 15 amino acids. V was pared by 0 bases and J by 3 bases, with 10 bases between. Germline V gene lookup returns CDR1 SGHRS and CDR2 YFSETQ. CDR3 amino acids: CASSLVSGFNQPQHF. The CDR3 bases are TGCGCCAGCAGCTTGGTCTCCGGGTTCAATCAGCCCCAGCATTTT.

This clone showed up just once. As DNA, the CDR3 is TGTGCCAGCAGCCAATACGGACAAAGACAGGGGGTCACCGGGGAGCTGTTTTTT. Protein product: CASSQYGQRQGVTGELFF. The J gene is TRBJ2-2, the V gene TRBV16; 9 bases are shared with TRBD1. Germline CDR1 is KGHSY and CDR2 is FQNENV. The CDR3 length is 18 residues. With V trimmed by 1 base and J by 4 bases, 10 bases remained unmatched.

The chain combines TRBV19 with TRBJ1-5, with D tentatively TRBD1 (6 bases). Germline V gives CDR1 LNHDA, CDR2 SQIVND (reference sequence). The CDR3 length is 15 residues. With 4 bases removed from V and 1 base from J, the gap between germline ends came to 11 bases. The CDR3 sequence: CASSTPDRSNQPQHF. The CDR3 bases are TGTGCCAGTAGTACCCCCGACAGGAGCAATCAGCCCCAGCATTTT.

J is TRBJ1-2 and V is TRBV7-2; 7 nucleotides agree with TRBD1. The V and J ends lost 1 base and 2 bases, in that order; junction bases with no gene match: 1. CDR3 length equals 14 residues. CDR1 is SGHTA and CDR2 is FQGNSA in the germline V gene. The CDR3 reads CASSLEQGNYGYTF. The DNA of the CDR3 is TGTGCCAGCAGCTTAGAACAGGGGAACTATGGCTACACCTTC.

This chain joins TRBV10-3 and TRBJ2-2, with a weak D call TRBD1 (8 bases). The V gene lost 5 bases and the J gene lost 7 bases, with 20 bases spanning the gap. This CDR3 spans 16 amino acids. CDR1 and CDR2 from the germline V gene are ENHRY and SYGVKD. DNA of the CDR3: TGTGCCATCAGTCCTACGGGGGGACAGGCCGGCGGGGAGCTGTTTTTT. Translated: CAISPTGGQAGGELFF.

J is TRBJ1-4 and V is TRBV7-8; TRBD1 matches at 9 bases. The CDR3 spans 14 residues. With 5 bases clipped from V and 8 bases from J, the junction kept 6 bases outside the gene matches. Germline V gene data show CDR1 as SGHVS and CDR2 as FQNEAQ. Written as DNA, the CDR3 is TGTGCCAGCAGCCGAACAGGGGGCAAGGAAAAACTGTTTTTT. This codes for CASSRTGGKEKLFF. Drawing the rest from reference TRBV7-8 and TRBJ1-4, the complete variable domain is GAGVSQSPRYKVAKRGQDVALRCDPISGHVSLFWYQQALGQGPEFLTYFQNEAQLDKSGLPSDRFFAERPEGSVSTLKIQRTQQEDSAVYLCASSRTGGKEKLFFGSGTQLSVL.

This chain links TRBV4-3 with TRBJ2-7; TRBD1 aligns across 7 bases. Trimming at V came to 1 base and at J to 0 bases, leaving 0 bases not matched to a gene. The CDR3 consists of 14 residues. CDR1 and CDR2 (germline): LGHNA, YSLEER. The CDR3 DNA is TGCGCCAGCAGCCAAGGACAGGGCTCCTACGAGCAGTACTTC. This sequence encodes CASSQGQGSYEQYF.

J is TRBJ2-1 and V is TRBV7-2; D possibly corresponds to TRBD1 (6 bases). This CDR3 contains 16 residues. Deletions cut 5 bases from V and 0 bases from J, with 14 bases between. Looked up from germline, CDR1 is SGHTA and CDR2 is FQGNSA. This chain's CDR3 is CASSPGGGPSYNEQFF. The CDR3 nucleotides are TGTGCCAGCAGCCCCGGTGGGGGCCCCTCCTACAATGAGCAGTTCTTC. Looking up the rest from reference TRBV7-2 and TRBJ2-1 gives the full variable domain: GAGVSQSPSNKVTEKGKDVELRCDPISGHTALYWYRQSLGQGLEFLIYFQGNSAPDKSGLPSDRFSAERTGGSVSTLTIQRTQQEDSAVYLCASSPGGGPSYNEQFFGPGTRLTVL.

This clone has just a few counts. V gene TRBV5-5 combines with J gene TRBJ2-2; D ambiguous. The germline V and J ends were trimmed by 1 base and 3 bases, with 7 bases remaining between them. CDR1 and CDR2 from the germline V gene are SGHKS and YYEKEE (reference sequence). The CDR3 is 14 residues long. CDR3 sequence reads: CASSLIRDTGELFF. The DNA for the CDR3 is TGTGCCAGCAGCTTGATCCGGGACACCGGGGAGCTGTTTTTT.

The rearrangement uses TRBV7-6 and TRBJ2-1, with 9 bases lining up with TRBD2. The CDR3 is 15 amino acids. V shed 6 bases, J shed 6 bases, and the junction held 9 bases outside the gene matches. Per germline, CDR1 SGHVS and CDR2 FNYEAQ. CDR3: CASSYLAGALNEQFF. The CDR3 DNA reads TGTGCCAGCAGTTACTTAGCGGGGGCCCTCAATGAGCAGTTCTTC.